The clone carrying this T cell receptor (beta chain) was seen more than once but under ten times. Its antigen remains unidentified. The CDR3 sequence is 11 residues long. CDR1 and CDR2 (germline): ENHRY, SYGVKD. Trimming removed 8 bases at V and 4 bases at J, with 6 bases between. Genomic DNA, serving as template, underwent TCR beta VDJ and CDR3 profiling. TCRdb re-called the reads through MiXCR, storing one row per CDR3 protein. This sample has 200,000 to 300,000 distinct CDR3 sequences; around 82% occur once, and the top ten carry 42%. These data originate in a study of CD8+CD57+ T cells in acquired aplastic anemia. Looking at the study overall: The mean DNA yield obtained from sorted CD4+ and CD8+ cells came to approximately 3.2 ug. Broader study findings: The number of CD8+ CDR3 sequences shared by patients and controls was roughly 30.

Those patients picked for sequencing had displayed CD8+CD57+ cell expansion on flow cytometry. With no exception, the patients had severe acquired aplastic anemia. Sampling of blood occurred while the patients had still received no therapy. The receptor's source is a human donor with aplastic anemia. The chain carries TRBV10-3 and TRBJ1-3, with D possibly being TRBD1 (6 bases). What was sequenced was sorted CD4+, CD8+, or CD8+CD57+ T cells (not recorded which) from PBMCs. CDR3 DNA sequence: TGTGCCATCGGACAGGGAAACACCATATATTTT. Residues: CAIGQGNTIYF.